This T cell receptor beta chain was observed in a study of blood T cell repertoires in COVID-19. Study-level background: Specimens from acute and convalescent COVID-19 originated in the United States, Italy and Spain. In each case, the material was cDNA or gDNA derived from T cells, B-cell-depleted T cells, or PBMCs.

The CDR3 runs 14 residues. Germline CDR1 SGHRS, CDR2 YFSETQ. Trimming took off 0 bases at V and 5 bases at J, with 8 bases between the two ends. In the source study's methods: Nucleated cell counts were estimated from reference gene primer amplification. Only in-frame clones appear in the TCRdb table, and some are missing; sequencing was by immunoSEQ multiplex PCR. V and J calls and clone size are as listed in that table; D and trimming were resolved from the DNA. Of approximately 230,000 clones listed, roughly 90% are singletons. The source of this sequence is a man aged 25-40 years who had recovered from COVID-19. The chain has TRBV5-1 and TRBJ2-2; a possible D gene is TRBD1 (5 bases). Sequencing used peripheral blood. In nucleotides, the CDR3 is TGCGCCAGCAGCTTGGGACAGACGACCGGGGAGCTGTTTTTT. Protein: CASSLGQTTGELFF.